The sequence of this T cell receptor (beta chain) was determined in a study of identical twins (dated by TCRdb to 2016 to 2018). Regarding the research as a whole: To test whether fetal clonotypes persist, the study used deep sequencing on TCR alpha and beta repertoires from monozygotic twins, unrelated adults of various ages, and cord blood. To rule out contamination, replicate twin experiments were performed at different times with different library preparation protocols. Broader findings and caveats from the paper: In beta out-of-frame sequences, excess twin sharing was weaker, because having fewer shared sequences lowered the signal-to-noise ratio. Because the same donors could not be followed over many years, the conclusions depended on cross-sectional statistical analysis. Abundant cord blood beta clonotypes had fewer insertions, young adult naive repertoires showed a similar but weaker trend, and memory repertoires showed no such trend. In monozygotic twins, out-of-frame TCR alpha sharing was systematically underestimated by recombination models, although the models agreed with sharing between unrelated individuals. Compared with coincidental sharing between unrelated individuals, an excess of low generation-probability sequences was observed among out-of-frame TCR alpha sequences shared between twins. Invariant T cells such as MAIT and iNKT could partly confound zero-insertion analyses, although diverse VJ usage argued against such confounding for most clonotypes.

This clonotype came up a few times. What this receptor recognizes is not known. Per-base qualities were not stored, and no clone one base away is much larger. The library relied on 5' RACE. The run used an Illumina HiSeq 2000. Template switching introduced a universal primer binding site; the final cDNA contained a unique molecular identifier, enabling accurate counting of TCR cDNA molecules. Specific primers in the conserved constant-segment region were used to synthesize first-strand cDNA for TCR alpha and beta chains. To control for contamination, every cDNA library was double barcoded, receiving both a SMART-Mk sample barcode and Illumina barcodes. TruSeq adapter sequences and Illumina sample barcodes were added in two successive PCR steps. Sequencing of the TCR alpha and beta cDNA libraries was done on the Illumina HiSeq platform using custom primers. The authors' pipeline ran thus. MiGEC processed the raw reads to extract unique molecular identifiers, while MiXCR was used to determine the CDR3 positions. For each individual, recombination models were inferred using an EM algorithm with the repgenHMM and IGoR tools. The analysis of shared clonotypes was done with the tcR package in R, with sharing normalized by the product of cloneset sizes. To study raw recombination free of thymic and clonal selection effects, out-of-frame nonproductive sequences were analyzed. The public reads were quality trimmed at Q25 with fastp and then assembled into clones with MiXCR by TCRdb, keeping productive beta chains. Entries that share a CDR3 protein sequence are merged under the most common genes and DNA. The V and J calls come from TCRdb's annotation, not from the publication. This sample is represented by some 330,000 distinct CDR3 sequences; roughly 9% of them were singletons. The ten largest clonotypes hold more than 8% of the sample.

Every donor in the study was a healthy Caucasian. Three unrelated non-twin adults were additionally sequenced: a male aged 18 to 29, a male aged 50 to 59 and a female aged 50 to 59. Miltenyi CD45RO+ enrichment and human naive T-cell isolation kits were used to isolate memory (CD45RO+) and naive T cells from PBMC. V drops 2 bases and J drops 4 bases, leaving 14 bases in between. According to the germline V gene (reference sequence), CDR1 reads SGHKS and CDR2 reads YYEKEE. Counted from cysteine to phenylalanine, this CDR3 has 15 amino acids. Only the CDR3 DNA stays, 45 bases, in frame from base 1. Sequenced input: naive T cells sorted from blood. The intended sense of this specimen's cell subset or site label: cells isolated with a human naive T-cell isolation kit. The sequence derives from a woman aged 45-65 years in good health. The sequence joins TRBV5-5 to TRBJ2-3, with a tentative D call of TRBD1 or TRBD2, each matching 5 bases. The CDR3 amino acid sequence is: CASSFRGEIADTQYF. In nucleotides, the sequence is TGTGCCAGCAGCTTCCGAGGGGAGATCGCAGATACGCAGTATTTT. With all but the CDR3 taken from the reference TRBV5-5 and TRBJ2-3 genes, the full variable domain is: DAGVTQSPTHLIKTRGQQVTLRCSPISGHKSVSWYQQVLGQGPQFIFQYYEKEERGRGNFPDRFSARQFPNYSSELNVNALLLGDSALYLCASSFRGEIADTQYFGPGTRLTVL.